This paragraph reports one T cell receptor (beta chain). Its antigen is unknown. These data come from a study of graft-versus-host responses after intestinal transplantation. Study observations and caveats: The recipient marrow held GvH clones, and some of them showed up first in ileum or blood.

V dropped 10 bases and J dropped 1 base, with 17 bases sitting between them. CDR1 and CDR2 from the germline V gene are SEHNR and FQNEAQ (reference sequence). The CDR3 is made up of 15 amino acids. TCRdb's copy holds only in-frame clones and misses some; the assay was immunoSEQ multiplex PCR. Of more than 25,000 clones in the sample, 80% to 95% are singletons; the top ten hold less than 0.55%. This material consisted of PBMCs, taken 18 days after transplant. The origin of this receptor is a human patient who received an intestinal transplant, so some T cells may come from the graft donor. The chain joins TRBV7-9 to TRBJ2-1; perhaps TRBD1 as D (5 bases). DNA of the CDR3: TGTGCCAAGGAACCCTGGACACCTTCCTACAATGAGCAGTTCTTC. As protein: CAKEPWTPSYNEQFF.